The rows below give T cell receptor beta chains drawn from one sample of a study of control samples from healthy donors and cancer patients. This table comes from immunoSEQ multiplex PCR, and its TCRdb copy is limited to in-frame clones, with some not included. The sample lists about 100,000 clones, roughly nine tenths occurring once. The sample consisted of blood. Source of these receptors: a woman aged 18-29 years in good health. Both conserved end residues are part of each CDR3. A D gene is named only where the DNA matches it firmly. Not every row has a clone size; where given, it reads once, few, many or a size class.

size: -; V: TRBV15; J: TRBJ2-7; D: -; length: 12; CDR3: CATSQSPYEQYF; DNA: TGTGCCACCAGTCAGTCCCCCTACGAGCAGTACTTC
size: -; V: TRBV6-2/TRBV6-3; J: TRBJ2-2; D: -; length: 18; CDR3: CASSYSNLATGNTGELFF; DNA: TGTGCCAGCAGTTACTCGAATTTGGCGACTGGGAACACCGGGGAGCTGTTTTTT
size: few; V: TRBV5-4; J: TRBJ1-1; D: TRBD1; length: 15; CDR3: CASSPLDRDNTEAFF; DNA: TGTGCCAGCAGCCCACTGGACAGGGATAACACTGAAGCTTTCTTT
size: -; V: TRBV5-1; J: TRBJ1-2; D: -; length: 15; CDR3: CASSSGPGPKYGYTF; DNA: TGCGCCAGCAGCTCGGGACCTGGGCCGAAGTATGGCTACACCTTC
size: once; V: TRBV7-9; J: TRBJ1-2; D: -; length: 12; CDR3: CASSPETWHYTF; DNA: TGTGCCAGCAGCCCAGAAACTTGGCACTACACCTTC
size: -; V: TRBV7-9; J: TRBJ2-1; D: TRBD2; length: 16; CDR3: CASSQGLAGVGNEQFF; DNA: TGTGCCAGCAGCCAAGGACTAGCGGGAGTAGGCAATGAGCAGTTCTTC
size: -; V: TRBV15; J: TRBJ1-2; D: -; length: 14; CDR3: CATSRNRDNYGYTF; DNA: TGTGCCACCAGCAGAAACCGGGACAACTATGGCTACACCTTC
size: -; V: TRBV5-1; J: TRBJ1-3; D: -; length: 14; CDR3: CASSLAGAGNTIYF; DNA: TGCGCCAGCAGCTTGGCAGGGGCTGGAAACACCATATATTTT
size: -; V: TRBV19; J: TRBJ1-2; D: -; length: 12; CDR3: CASRGRGYGYTF; DNA: TGTGCCAGTAGGGGCAGAGGATATGGCTACACCTTC
size: once; V: TRBV29-1; J: TRBJ1-3; D: -; length: 14; CDR3: CSVRYQGSGNTIYF; DNA: TGCAGCGTCCGCTACCAGGGGTCTGGAAACACCATATATTTT
size: -; V: TRBV10-3; J: TRBJ1-2; D: -; length: 12; CDR3: CASMSGLDGYTF; DNA: TGTGCCTCCATGTCGGGGCTGGATGGCTACACCTTC
size: once; V: TRBV12-5; J: TRBJ1-1; D: -; length: 15; CDR3: CASGSSGTMNTEAFF; DNA: TGTGCTAGTGGTTCCTCGGGAACCATGAACACTGAAGCTTTCTTT
size: -; V: TRBV29-1; J: TRBJ1-1; D: TRBD1; length: 12; CDR3: CSVLQGSTEAFF; DNA: TGCAGCGTTTTACAGGGGAGCACTGAAGCTTTCTTT
size: -; V: TRBV4-2; J: TRBJ1-2; D: -; length: 14; CDR3: CASSPNRGNYGYTF; DNA: TGTGCCAGCAGCCCCAATCGGGGGAACTATGGCTACACCTTC
size: -; V: TRBV4-2; J: TRBJ2-1; D: TRBD2; length: 18; CDR3: CASSQGASGGIAYNEQFF; DNA: TGTGCCAGCAGCCAAGGCGCTAGCGGGGGGATAGCCTACAATGAGCAGTTCTTC
size: -; V: TRBV12-5; J: TRBJ2-1; D: -; length: 14; CDR3: CASGLGESYNEQFF; DNA: TGTGCTAGTGGTTTGGGGGAATCCTACAATGAGCAGTTCTTC
size: -; V: TRBV10-3; J: TRBJ2-3; D: TRBD2; length: 13; CDR3: CAIRDSGADTQYF; DNA: TGTGCCATCCGTGATAGCGGGGCTGATACGCAGTATTTT
size: -; V: TRBV12-5; J: TRBJ1-1; D: -; length: 15; CDR3: CASGPGLGPNTEAFF; DNA: TGTGCTAGTGGTCCGGGGTTAGGTCCTAACACTGAAGCTTTCTTT
size: -; V: TRBV4-2; J: TRBJ1-2; D: -; length: 13; CDR3: CASSPDTPDGYTF; DNA: TGTGCCAGCAGCCCCGACACCCCTGATGGCTACACCTTC
size: -; V: TRBV7-3; J: TRBJ2-5; D: TRBD1; length: 15; CDR3: CASSLTGTVQETQYF; DNA: TGTGCCAGCAGCTTAACAGGGACAGTCCAAGAGACCCAGTACTTC
size: -; V: TRBV11-2; J: TRBJ2-7; D: -; length: 15; CDR3: CASSSPTNSIYEQYF; DNA: TGTGCCAGCAGCTCCCCTACTAACAGTATCTACGAGCAGTACTTC
size: -; V: TRBV3-1/TRBV3-2; J: TRBJ2-3; D: TRBD2; length: 15; CDR3: CASSQGGLVRDTQYF; DNA: TGTGCCAGCAGCCAAGGTGGACTAGTGAGAGATACGCAGTATTTT
size: -; V: TRBV9; J: TRBJ1-2; D: -; length: 11; CDR3: CASSPEGGYTF; DNA: TGTGCCAGCAGTCCAGAGGGAGGCTACACCTTC
size: -; V: TRBV19; J: TRBJ1-3; D: TRBD1; length: 15; CDR3: CASRGQGPSGNTIYF; DNA: TGTGCCAGTAGGGGACAGGGTCCCTCTGGAAACACCATATATTTT
size: -; V: TRBV11-2; J: TRBJ2-7; D: TRBD1; length: 14; CDR3: CASRYEWDSYEQYF; DNA: TGTGCCAGCAGATACGAGTGGGACAGCTACGAGCAGTACTTC
size: -; V: TRBV6-2/TRBV6-3; J: TRBJ2-1; D: TRBD2; length: 15; CDR3: CASSYKREGFNEQFF; DNA: TGTGCCAGCAGTTACAAGCGGGAGGGATTCAATGAGCAGTTCTTC
size: -; V: TRBV7-9; J: TRBJ2-1; D: -; length: 12; CDR3: CASSRGLREQFF; DNA: TGTGCCAGCAGCCGGGGCTTACGTGAGCAGTTCTTC
size: -; V: TRBV5-6; J: TRBJ1-1; D: -; length: 16; CDR3: CASSQARGPMNTEAFF; DNA: TGTGCCAGCAGCCAGGCACGGGGGCCCATGAACACTGAAGCTTTCTTT
size: -; V: TRBV5-4; J: TRBJ1-3; D: TRBD1; length: 14; CDR3: CASSSGQGGNTIYF; DNA: TGTGCCAGCAGCTCCGGACAGGGTGGAAACACCATATATTTT
size: -; V: TRBV19; J: TRBJ1-2; D: -; length: 14; CDR3: CASNPRGGVYGYTF; DNA: TGTGCCAGTAACCCCCGGGGGGGCGTCTATGGCTACACCTTC
size: -; V: TRBV4-3; J: TRBJ2-1; D: -; length: 16; CDR3: CASSPRSLPTYNEQFF; DNA: TGCGCCAGCAGCCCAAGGTCTTTACCCACCTACAATGAGCAGTTCTTC
size: -; V: TRBV19; J: TRBJ2-2; D: -; length: 16; CDR3: CASSIRGRVGTGELFF; DNA: TGTGCCAGTAGTATCCGCGGCAGGGTGGGGACCGGGGAGCTGTTTTTT
size: few; V: TRBV6-5; J: TRBJ2-7; D: -; length: 11; CDR3: CASSPPYEQYF; DNA: TGTGCCAGCAGTCCCCCCTACGAGCAGTACTTC
size: -; V: TRBV11-3; J: TRBJ2-1; D: -; length: 16; CDR3: CASSQKTFSSYNEQFF; DNA: TGTGCCAGCAGCCAAAAGACATTTTCCTCCTACAATGAGCAGTTCTTC
size: -; V: TRBV7-2; J: TRBJ1-2; D: -; length: 14; CDR3: CASSLSGAKYGYTF; DNA: TGTGCCAGCAGCTTAAGCGGGGCAAAATATGGCTACACCTTC
size: -; V: TRBV27; J: TRBJ2-1; D: TRBD1; length: 16; CDR3: CASSGGDRVLGNEQFF; DNA: TGTGCCAGCAGTGGCGGCGACAGGGTCCTAGGCAATGAGCAGTTCTTC
size: -; V: TRBV6-1; J: TRBJ1-2; D: -; length: 14; CDR3: CASSEGGPPYGYTF; DNA: TGTGCCAGCAGTGAGGGGGGACCGCCCTATGGCTACACCTTC
size: -; V: TRBV3-1/TRBV3-2; J: TRBJ2-5; D: TRBD2; length: 17; CDR3: CASSLRRPSGNQETQYF; DNA: TGTGCCAGCAGCCTCCGGAGGCCTAGCGGCAATCAAGAGACCCAGTACTTC
size: -; V: TRBV19; J: TRBJ2-2; D: -; length: 14; CDR3: CASSIGPNTGELFF; DNA: TGTGCCAGTAGTATTGGCCCGAACACCGGGGAGCTGTTTTTT
size: -; V: TRBV15; J: TRBJ2-1; D: -; length: 13; CDR3: CATSRGLYNEQFF; DNA: TGTGCCACCAGCAGAGGACTATACAATGAGCAGTTCTTC
size: -; V: TRBV5-4; J: TRBJ1-1; D: TRBD1; length: 16; CDR3: CASSPPTMTGQAEAFF; DNA: TGTGCCAGCAGCCCGCCAACGATGACAGGGCAGGCTGAAGCTTTCTTT
size: -; V: TRBV3-1/TRBV3-2; J: TRBJ2-3; D: -; length: 13; CDR3: CASSLRITDTQYF; DNA: TGTGCCAGCAGCCTACGTATCACAGATACGCAGTATTTT
size: -; V: TRBV30; J: TRBJ2-5; D: -; length: 13; CDR3: CAWSVARQETQYF; DNA: TGTGCCTGGAGTGTAGCGCGACAAGAGACCCAGTACTTC
size: -; V: TRBV21-1; J: TRBJ2-7; D: -; length: 14; CDR3: CAIPWAGLTDEQYF; DNA: TGTGCCATACCATGGGCTGGGCTAACCGACGAGCAGTACTTC
size: -; V: TRBV6-2/TRBV6-3; J: TRBJ2-7; D: -; length: 14; CDR3: CASSRTVNSYEQYF; DNA: TGTGCCAGCAGCCGGACTGTAAACTCCTACGAGCAGTACTTC
size: -; V: TRBV2; J: TRBJ1-5; D: TRBD1; length: 17; CDR3: CASSENTGGSGNQPQHF; DNA: TGTGCCAGCAGTGAAAATACAGGGGGAAGTGGCAATCAGCCCCAGCATTTT
size: -; V: TRBV2; J: TRBJ2-1; D: TRBD2; length: 15; CDR3: CASRKGGSSYNEQFF; DNA: TGTGCCAGCAGGAAGGGCGGGAGTTCCTACAATGAGCAGTTCTTC
size: once; V: TRBV30; J: TRBJ2-7; D: -; length: 12; CDR3: CAWSVVGELSHF; DNA: TGTGCCTGGAGTGTAGTAGGGGAGCTATCCCACTTC
size: -; V: TRBV5-1; J: TRBJ1-5; D: -; length: 15; CDR3: CASSLDGYSNQPQHF; DNA: TGCGCCAGCAGCTTGGACGGCTATAGCAATCAGCCCCAGCATTTT
size: -; V: TRBV10-3; J: TRBJ1-1; D: -; length: 14; CDR3: CAISPWGRGSEAFF; DNA: TGTGCCATCAGTCCTTGGGGTAGGGGCTCTGAAGCTTTCTTT
size: -; V: TRBV21-1; J: TRBJ2-7; D: -; length: 15; CDR3: CASSTRQLSNYEQYF; DNA: TGTGCCAGCAGCACACGACAGCTCAGCAACTACGAGCAGTACTTC
size: -; V: TRBV3-1/TRBV3-2; J: TRBJ1-2; D: TRBD1; length: 17; CDR3: CASSQVMAGTGKGGYTF; DNA: TGTGCCAGCAGCCAAGTAATGGCCGGGACAGGCAAAGGGGGCTACACCTTC
size: -; V: TRBV3-1/TRBV3-2; J: TRBJ1-1; D: -; length: 14; CDR3: CASSQEIGETEAFF; DNA: TGTGCCAGCAGCCAAGAAATAGGGGAAACTGAAGCTTTCTTT
size: -; V: TRBV10-3; J: TRBJ1-1; D: TRBD1; length: 13; CDR3: CAISLTGITEAFF; DNA: TGTGCCATCAGCTTGACAGGGATCACTGAAGCTTTCTTT